Shown below are 30 T cell receptor beta chains from a single sample sequenced in a study of CD8+CD57+ T cells in acquired aplastic anemia. The template for TCR beta VDJ and CDR3 sequence profiling was genomic DNA. TCRdb re-derived calls from the reads in MiXCR, one entry per CDR3 protein. The data show a few hundred thousand distinct CDR3 sequences, approximately 60% seen once. Sequenced material: sorted CD4+, CD8+, or CD8+CD57+ T cells (not recorded which) from PBMCs. The receptors originated from a human donor in good health.

The V call is TRBV2, the J call TRBJ2-5, with 7 bases aligning to TRBD1. Germline loops: CDR1 SNHLY, CDR2 FYNNEI. The J segment lost 6 bases and the V segment lost 8 bases, leaving 6 bases of the junction unmatched. The CDR3 loop spans 12 amino acids. The CDR3 sequence is CASVQGVKTQYF. The DNA of the CDR3 is TGTGCCAGCGTCCAGGGGGTAAAGACCCAGTACTTC.

The chain couples TRBV7-6 to TRBJ2-7; 8 nucleotides agree with TRBD1. Germline CDR1 SGHVS, CDR2 FNYEAQ. This CDR3 is built from 15 residues. Trimming took 1 base from V and 6 from J; bases not matched to a gene: 8. CDR3 amino acids: CASSLETRGRSEQYF. The DNA of the CDR3 is TGTGCCAGCAGCTTAGAGACCAGGGGGCGCTCCGAGCAGTACTTC.

This sequence joins TRBV20-1 and TRBJ2-4, with 7 bases identical to TRBD1. CDR3 length: 12 residues. V lost 6 bases, J lost 8 bases, and 7 bases stayed unmatched. CDR1 and CDR2 (germline): DFQATT, SNEGSKA (reference sequence). CDR3 loop: CSARQGSYIQYF. The CDR3 DNA follows: TGCAGTGCCAGACAGGGTAGCTACATTCAGTACTTC.

The chain couples TRBV20-1 to TRBJ2-7; the match to TRBD1 covers 9 bases. J gave up 6 bases and V 2 bases, and 5 bases lay outside the gene matches. Germline CDR1 reads DFQATT; CDR2 reads SNEGSKA (reference sequence). CDR3 length: 13 residues. DNA of the CDR3: TGCAGTGCTAGACCCCGGGGACAGGGCGAGCAGTACTTC. Its translation is CSARPRGQGEQYF.

This clonotype was counted a single time. Being one base from a much bigger clone, this may be a read error. This CDR3 reads CAGTFGYEQYF. CDR3 bases: TGTGCCGGCACGTTCGGCTACGAGCAGTACTTC. The chain uses TRBV27 and TRBJ2-7; D not certain. The length of the CDR3 is 11 residues. Trimming shortened V by 11 bases and J by 3 bases, and 11 bases separated the two germline ends. CDR1 is MNHEY, CDR2 SMNVEV, per germline (reference sequence).

V is TRBV7-3 and J is TRBJ1-5, with 7 bases matching TRBD1. The V gene end was trimmed by 2 bases and the J gene end by 7 bases; junction bases not matched to a gene: 11. Per germline, CDR1 SGHTA and CDR2 FQGTGA. The CDR3 covers 16 residues. CDR3 DNA sequence: TGTGCCAGCAGCTTATGGACAGGATCCTACGAGCAGCCCCAGCATTTT. It codes for CASSLWTGSYEQPQHF.

This chain joins TRBV2 and TRBJ1-6, with D possibly TRBD1 on 5 matching bases. Germline loops: CDR1 SNHLY, CDR2 FYNNEI. Trimming stripped 6 bases from V and 0 bases from J, with 12 bases between. The CDR3 extends over 16 amino acids. Written as DNA, the CDR3 is TGTGCCAGCAGCCCCTCGGGGCACTCCTATAATTCACCCCTCCACTTT. Translating it yields CASSPSGHSYNSPLHF.

At least ten counts were recorded for this clonotype. J is TRBJ2-1 and V is TRBV5-1; D remains unclear. This CDR3 is 11 amino acids long. The V gene's germline CDR1 is SGHRS and CDR2 YFSETQ. Trimming stripped 0 bases from V and 15 bases from J, with 10 bases between. CDR3 nucleotide sequence: TGCGCCAGCAGCTTGGAAGCAGTTCGGTTCTTC. Translating gives CASSLEAVRFF. Full variable domain (remainder filled in from reference TRBV5-1 and TRBJ2-1): KAGVTQTPRYLIKTRGQQVTLSCSPISGHRSVSWYQQTPGQGLQFLFEYFSETQRNKGNFPGRFSGRQFSNSRSEMNVSTLELGDSALYLCASSLEAVRFFGPGTRLTVL.

The rearrangement uses TRBV20-1 and TRBJ2-3, with 8 bases matching TRBD2. V trimming: 6 bases; J trimming: 4 bases; junction bases outside the gene matches: 9. The CDR3 is 14 residues long. Germline V lookup: CDR1 DFQATT, CDR2 SNEGSKA (reference sequence). The CDR3 DNA reads as TGCAGTGCCCAGCGGGGGAAAGGGGCAGATACGCAGTATTTT. Its translation is CSAQRGKGADTQYF.

V and J are TRBV6-6 and TRBJ2-7; D unresolved. Germline values: CDR1 MNHNY, CDR2 SVGAGI (reference sequence). The CDR3 loop spans 13 amino acids. Trimming took off 4 bases at V and 3 bases at J, with 10 bases between the two ends. The CDR3: CASSSDGFYEQYF. The CDR3 nucleotides are TGTGCCAGCAGTTCTGACGGATTCTACGAGCAGTACTTC.

The chain recombines TRBV9 with TRBJ1-6; perhaps TRBD1 as D (5 bases). The CDR3 consists of 15 residues. The V end lost 3 bases, the J end lost 5 bases, and 12 bases lay between the germline ends. Per germline, CDR1 SGDLS and CDR2 YYNGEE. CDR3 in DNA: TGTGCCAGCAGCGCCTCCGGGACTGATAATTCACCCCTCCACTTT. It codes for CASSASGTDNSPLHF. The variable domain in full, completed from reference TRBV9 and TRBJ1-6, reads DSGVTQTPKHLITATGQRVTLRCSPRSGDLSVYWYQQSLDQGLQFLIQYYNGEERAKGNILERFSAQQFPDLHSELNLSSLELGDSALYFCASSASGTDNSPLHFGNGTRLTVT.

The table lists this clonotype with many counts. This chain links TRBV6-2 or TRBV6-3 with TRBJ2-5; a possible D gene is TRBD2 (5 bases). Germline CDR1 MNHEY, CDR2 SVGEGT. V lost 5 bases to trimming and J lost 5 bases, with 12 bases between them. CDR3 length: 13 amino acids. CDR3 loop: CASSEGSPETQYF. As DNA, the CDR3 is TGTGCCAGCAGTGAAGGGAGCCCCGAGACCCAGTACTTC.

In this sample, this clonotype turned up a few times. This chain joins TRBV3-1 and TRBJ1-5, with D unresolved. V lost 0 bases and J lost 5, with 11 bases in between. Germline V CDR1 and CDR2: LGHDT, YNNKEL (reference sequence). CDR3 length: 15 amino acids. The CDR3 region is CASSQEFYEDQPQHF. In DNA form, the CDR3 reads TGTGCCAGCAGCCAAGAGTTTTATGAAGATCAGCCCCAGCATTTT.

The rearrangement joins TRBV27 to TRBJ2-1; 7 nucleotides line up with TRBD1. Germline V gives CDR1 MNHEY, CDR2 SMNVEV (reference sequence). The ends lost 7 bases at V and 5 bases at J; junction bases unmatched: 8. The CDR3 sequence is 14 residues long. The CDR3 sequence is CASKTGTDNNEQFF. The CDR3 region has the DNA TGTGCCAGCAAAACCGGGACAGATAACAATGAGCAGTTCTTC.

The chain links TRBV9 to TRBJ1-2; 8 bases are shared with TRBD1. Germline values: CDR1 SGDLS, CDR2 YYNGEE. Trimming took 4 bases from V and 8 from J; bases not matched to a gene: 7. The CDR3 covers 13 residues. The CDR3 loop reads CASSLQGAQGYTF. The CDR3 region has the DNA TGTGCCAGCAGCCTCCAGGGGGCGCAGGGCTACACCTTC. The complete variable domain, with remaining parts taken from reference TRBV9 and TRBJ1-2, reads DSGVTQTPKHLITATGQRVTLRCSPRSGDLSVYWYQQSLDQGLQFLIQYYNGEERAKGNILERFSAQQFPDLHSELNLSSLELGDSALYFCASSLQGAQGYTFGSGTRLTVV.

For this clonotype: Its ends do not fully match the called genes, so a read error is possible. The chain is built from TRBV15 and TRBJ1-3, with D hard to call. The CDR3 has 15 residues. The germline CDR1 and CDR2 sequences are LNHNV and YYDKDF (reference sequence). The CDR3 DNA is TGTGCCACCAGCAGAGATCGTGGTTCTGGAAAAACCATATATTTT. Translated: CATSRDRGSGKTIYF. Full variable domain (missing parts from reference TRBV15 and TRBJ1-3): DAMVIQNPRYQVTQFGKPVTLSCSQTLNHNVMYWYQQKSSQAPKLLFHYYDKDFNNEADTPDNFQSRRPNTSFCFLDIRSPGLGDTAMYLCATSRDRGSGKTIYFGEGSWLTVV.

The chain has TRBV2 and TRBJ2-7; TRBD1 agrees at 8 bases. Germline trimming cut 6 bases from V and 3 bases from J; bases unmatched to any gene: 7. This CDR3 contains 14 residues. Germline CDR1 is SNHLY and CDR2 is FYNNEI. CDR3 region: CASRGPGTGYEQYF. The CDR3 DNA is TGTGCCAGCAGGGGCCCCGGGACAGGCTACGAGCAGTACTTC.

This clonotype showed up many times. In nucleotides, the CDR3 is TGTGCCAGCAGTCACGCCAGCGACAATGAGCAGTTCTTC. Its protein product is CASSHASDNEQFF. This chain joins TRBV5-5 and TRBJ2-1; D is undetermined. Trimming removed 5 bases at V and 5 bases at J, with 11 bases between. Germline V CDR1 and CDR2: SGHKS, YYEKEE (reference sequence). This CDR3 contains 13 residues.

The CDR3 nucleotides read TGTGCCAGCAGTCAAGTCTCCGGGGAGCTGTTTTTT. It translates to CASSQVSGELFF. The J gene is TRBJ2-2, the V gene TRBV7-3; D gene uncertain. V lost 6 bases to trimming and J lost 6 bases, with 8 bases between them. The CDR3 runs to 12 residues. The V gene's germline CDR1 is SGHTA and CDR2 FQGTGA.

This clonotype was observed a few times. The chain carries TRBV29-1 and TRBJ2-7; 9 bases align to TRBD1. The CDR3 totals 14 residues. Germline trimming cut 4 bases from V and 2 bases from J; bases unmatched to any gene: 6. Per the germline V gene, CDR1 is SQVTM and CDR2 is ANQGSEA. The CDR3 here is CSVAPGQGAYEQYF. CDR3 sequence (DNA): TGCAGCGTTGCCCCGGGACAGGGAGCCTACGAGCAGTACTTC.

The rearrangement uses TRBV20-1 and TRBJ2-3; D may be TRBD2 (5 bases). Per germline, CDR1 DFQATT and CDR2 SNEGSKA (reference sequence). The CDR3 runs to 20 residues. With 0 bases removed from V and 4 bases from J, the gap between germline ends came to 29 bases. The CDR3 sequence: CSARDKARYSSGLMADTQYF. CDR3 bases: TGCAGTGCTAGAGATAAGGCCCGGTACTCCTCCGGACTTATGGCAGATACGCAGTATTTT.

This clonotype was recorded only once. The chain is built from TRBV15 and TRBJ2-5; D is undetermined. This CDR3 comprises 15 residues. The germline V gene has CDR1 LNHNV and CDR2 YYDKDF (reference sequence). V was cut by 0 bases and J by 5 bases, with 13 bases left in between. CDR3 amino acids: CATSRDIHEGETQYF. The CDR3 DNA is TGTGCCACCAGCAGAGATATCCATGAAGGGGAGACCCAGTACTTC.

This clonotype has ten or more counts. The rearrangement links TRBV7-3 to TRBJ2-1, with TRBD2 matching over 10 bases. V was clipped by 2 bases and J by 4 bases; unmatched bases: 2. CDR1 is SGHTA and CDR2 is FQGTGA in the germline V gene. This CDR3 region has 15 residues. The CDR3 DNA sequence: TGTGCCAGCAGCTTACTAGCGGGAGCATACAATGAGCAGTTCTTC. Encoded protein: CASSLLAGAYNEQFF.

The chain recombines TRBV9 with TRBJ1-6, with a tentative D call TRBD1 (5 bases). V lost 0 bases, J lost 6 bases, and 10 bases lay in between. The CDR3 has 15 residues. CDR1 is SGDLS, CDR2 YYNGEE, per germline. The CDR3 region is CASSVETGVNSPLHF. The CDR3 DNA is TGTGCCAGCAGCGTAGAAACAGGAGTTAATTCACCCCTCCACTTT.

The J gene is TRBJ1-2, the V gene TRBV2; D gene ambiguous. CDR1 and CDR2 (germline): SNHLY, FYNNEI. Trimming left V 2 bases short and J 4 bases short, with 11 bases between. The CDR3 totals 14 residues. CDR3 sequence (DNA): TGTGCCAGCAGTGAACTGGGCACCGGCTATGGCTACACCTTC. It yields the protein CASSELGTGYGYTF.

The rearrangement uses TRBV20-1 and TRBJ2-1; TRBD2 matches 10 bases. The length of the CDR3 is 12 residues. V lost 5 bases, J lost 13 bases, and 8 bases stayed unmatched. Germline-derived CDR1 and CDR2 are DFQATT and SNEGSKA (reference sequence). CDR3 sequence: CSAWGTSAEQFF. CDR3 DNA: TGCAGTGCTTGGGGGACTAGCGCGGAACAGTTCTTC.

The genes are TRBV6-5 and TRBJ2-2; D not resolved. With 6 bases removed from V and 6 bases from J, the gap between germline ends came to 5 bases. The CDR3 runs to 11 residues. In germline, CDR1 is MNHEY, CDR2 SVGAGI. The chain's CDR3 is CASSESGELFF. CDR3 in DNA: TGTGCCAGCAGCGAATCCGGGGAGCTGTTTTTT.

DNA of the CDR3: TGTGCCAGTAGTATCGGCTTCCTCAGGGAGCTGTTTTTT. It translates to CASSIGFLRELFF. This rearrangement joins TRBV19 to TRBJ2-2; D ambiguous. Germline V lookup: CDR1 LNHDA, CDR2 SQIVND (reference sequence). V was clipped by 3 bases and J by 9 bases, with 11 bases between them. The CDR3 loop spans 13 amino acids.

Many counts were recorded for this clonotype. In nucleotides, the CDR3 is TGTGCCAGCAGCTTGGCCCTCAGCCAGCTATCGAACACCGGGGAGCTGTTTTTT. This gives the protein CASSLALSQLSNTGELFF. This rearrangement joins TRBV5-6 to TRBJ2-2, with D unclear. CDR3 length equals 18 residues. The V end was cut by 0 bases, the J end by 0 bases, with 15 bases between. Germline V lookup: CDR1 SGHDT, CDR2 YYEEEE.

This rearrangement joins TRBV10-1 to TRBJ2-7; the D gene is possibly TRBD1 (6 bases). The CDR3 has 12 residues. With 8 bases removed from V and 7 bases from J, the gap between germline ends came to 15 bases. Germline V gives CDR1 WNHNN, CDR2 SYGVQD (reference sequence). CDR3 protein: CASSNRVGEQYF. CDR3 DNA sequence: TGCGCCAGCTCAAACAGGGTTGGGGAGCAGTACTTC.